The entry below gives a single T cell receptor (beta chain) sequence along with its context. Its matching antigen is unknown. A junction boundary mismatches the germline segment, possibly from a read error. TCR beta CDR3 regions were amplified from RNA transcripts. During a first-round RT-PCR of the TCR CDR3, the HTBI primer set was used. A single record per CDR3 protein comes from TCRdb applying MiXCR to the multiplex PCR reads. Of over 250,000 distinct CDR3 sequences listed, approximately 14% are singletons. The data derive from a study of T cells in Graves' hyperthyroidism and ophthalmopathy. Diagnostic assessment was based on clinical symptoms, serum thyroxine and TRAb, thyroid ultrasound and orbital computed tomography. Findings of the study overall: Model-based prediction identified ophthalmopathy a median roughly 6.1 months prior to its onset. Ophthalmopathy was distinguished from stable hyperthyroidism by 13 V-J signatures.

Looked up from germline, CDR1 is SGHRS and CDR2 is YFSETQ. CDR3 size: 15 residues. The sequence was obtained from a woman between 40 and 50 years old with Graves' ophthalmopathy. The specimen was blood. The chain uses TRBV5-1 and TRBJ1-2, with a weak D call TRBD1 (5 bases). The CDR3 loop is CASSPFAGGSDGYTF. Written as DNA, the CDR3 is TGTGCCAGCAGCCCCTTTGCGGGGGGTTCGGATGGCTACACCTTC.